The T cell receptor beta chain under discussion was sequenced for a study of cytomegalovirus exposure and HLA in healthy donors. Findings and caveats of the study: As confirmed in vitro, three CMV-associated chains were specific for CMV antigens.

About this clone: Its antigen remains unidentified.

The CDR3 is 15 amino acids. Germline CDR1 and CDR2: MNHNS and SASEGT. With V trimmed by 8 bases and J by 4 bases, 10 bases remained unmatched. Vbeta (60) and Jbeta (13) primers were used in the PCR. The method was immunoSEQ multiplex PCR; TCRdb's version includes in-frame clones alone and lacks a portion of them. The table lists roughly 120,000 clones, roughly 80% of them singletons. J is TRBJ1-1 and V is TRBV6-1; 10 positions agree with TRBD1. The TCR originated in a young man in good health and CMV-seropositive. The sample comprised PBMCs. The DNA for the CDR3 is TGTGCCAGCCTTCCCGGGACAGGGGATGGCACTGAAGCTTTCTTT. Its protein product is CASLPGTGDGTEAFF.